The present T cell receptor (beta chain) was sequenced within a study of chemoradiotherapy in HPV16-positive cancers. Repertoires were sampled repeatedly during chemoradiotherapy. Data came from immunoSEQ multiplex PCR; TCRdb stores just in-frame clones and leaves some out. The repertoire holds 19,000 or so clones, with 90% as singletons. In its sample, this clone was seen once. Trimming shortened V by 4 bases and J by 1 base, and 16 bases separated the two germline ends. This CDR3 region has 17 residues. Germline V lookup: CDR1 KGHSH, CDR2 LQKENI. This specimen consisted of blood, obtained from a patient who underwent chemoradiotherapy. This clonotype was obtained from a human donor with HPV-associated anogenital cancer. The chain recombines TRBV18 with TRBJ2-2; tentatively, D is TRBD2 (6 bases). The CDR3 sequence: CASSLRMDGRNTGELFF. The CDR3 DNA reads TGTGCCAGCTCACTAAGAATGGACGGGAGGAACACCGGGGAGCTGTTTTTT.